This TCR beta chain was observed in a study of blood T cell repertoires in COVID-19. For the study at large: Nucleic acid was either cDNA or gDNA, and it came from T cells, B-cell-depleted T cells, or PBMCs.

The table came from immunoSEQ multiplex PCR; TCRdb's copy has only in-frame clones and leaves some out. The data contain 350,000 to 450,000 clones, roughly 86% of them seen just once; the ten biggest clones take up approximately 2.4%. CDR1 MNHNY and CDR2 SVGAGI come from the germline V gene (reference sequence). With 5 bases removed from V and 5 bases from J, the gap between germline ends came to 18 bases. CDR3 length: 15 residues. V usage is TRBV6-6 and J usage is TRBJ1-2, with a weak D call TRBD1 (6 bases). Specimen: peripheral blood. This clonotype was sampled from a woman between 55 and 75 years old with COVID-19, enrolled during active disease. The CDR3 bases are TGTGCCAGCAGTCGGACGGGGACATTGGCTTATGGCTACACCTTC. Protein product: CASSRTGTLAYGYTF.